This T cell receptor beta chain was captured by sequencing in a study of T cell responses to AZD1222 COVID-19 vaccine. CDR1 and CDR2 (germline): LGHDT, YNNKEL (reference sequence). V lost 0 bases, J lost 8 bases, and 13 bases lay in between. The CDR3 runs to 14 residues. Repertoires were generated with immunoSEQ multiplex PCR, while TCRdb's copy carries only in-frame clones and drops some. The table has approximately 80,000 clones, approximately 83% seen once. The receptor's source is an adult who received the AZD1222 COVID-19 vaccine. This specimen was peripheral blood, taken 28 days after the second AZD1222 dose. This chain links TRBV3-1 (or the pseudogene TRBV3-2) with TRBJ1-2; maybe TRBD1 (5 bases). CDR3 coding DNA: TGTGCCAGCAGCCAAGACTTAGGGGTTTGGGGCTACACCTTC. Protein sequence: CASSQDLGVWGYTF.